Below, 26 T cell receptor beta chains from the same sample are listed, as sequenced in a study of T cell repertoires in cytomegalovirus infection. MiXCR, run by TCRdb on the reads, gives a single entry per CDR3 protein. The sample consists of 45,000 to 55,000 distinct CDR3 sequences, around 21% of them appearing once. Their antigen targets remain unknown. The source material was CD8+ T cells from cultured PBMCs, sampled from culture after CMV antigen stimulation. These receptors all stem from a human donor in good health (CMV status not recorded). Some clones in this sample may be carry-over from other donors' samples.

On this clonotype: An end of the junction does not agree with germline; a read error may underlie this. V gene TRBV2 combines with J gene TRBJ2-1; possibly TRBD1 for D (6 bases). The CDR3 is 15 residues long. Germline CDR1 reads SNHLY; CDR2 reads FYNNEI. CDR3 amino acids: CASSPRGQLYNKQFF. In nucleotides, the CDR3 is TGTGCCAGCAGTCCGAGAGGACAGCTCTACAATAAGCAGTTCTTC.

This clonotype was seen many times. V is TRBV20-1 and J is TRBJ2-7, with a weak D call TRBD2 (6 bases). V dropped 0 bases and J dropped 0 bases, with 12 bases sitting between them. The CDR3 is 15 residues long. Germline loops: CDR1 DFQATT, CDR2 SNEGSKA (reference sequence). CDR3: CSARDPRGSSYEQYF. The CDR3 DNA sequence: TGCAGTGCTAGAGATCCGCGGGGAAGCTCCTACGAGCAGTACTTC.

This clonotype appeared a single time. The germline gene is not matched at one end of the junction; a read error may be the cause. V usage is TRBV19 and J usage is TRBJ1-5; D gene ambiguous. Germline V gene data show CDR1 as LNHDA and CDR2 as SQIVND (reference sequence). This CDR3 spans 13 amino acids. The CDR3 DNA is TGTGCCAGTACCCCCGGGGTTAATCGGCCCCAGCATTTT. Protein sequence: CASTPGVNRPQHF.

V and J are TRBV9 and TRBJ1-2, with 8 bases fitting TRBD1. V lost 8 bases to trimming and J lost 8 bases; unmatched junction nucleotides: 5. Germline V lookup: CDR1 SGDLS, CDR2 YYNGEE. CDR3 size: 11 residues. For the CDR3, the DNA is TGTGCCAGTGGGACAGGCTTGGGCTACACCTTC. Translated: CASGTGLGYTF.

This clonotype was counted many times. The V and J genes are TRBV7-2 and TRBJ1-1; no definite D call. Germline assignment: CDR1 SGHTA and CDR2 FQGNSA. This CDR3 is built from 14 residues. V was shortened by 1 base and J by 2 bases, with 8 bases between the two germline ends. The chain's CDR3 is CASSLEPANTEAFF. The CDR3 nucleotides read TGTGCCAGCAGCTTAGAACCAGCAAACACTGAAGCTTTCTTT.

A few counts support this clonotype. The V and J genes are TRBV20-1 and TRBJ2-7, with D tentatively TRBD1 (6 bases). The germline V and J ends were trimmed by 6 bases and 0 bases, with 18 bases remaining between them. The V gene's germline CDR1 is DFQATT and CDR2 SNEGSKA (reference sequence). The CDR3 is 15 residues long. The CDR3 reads CSAFGQKRGSYEQYF. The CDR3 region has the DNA TGCAGTGCCTTTGGACAGAAAAGGGGCTCCTACGAGCAGTACTTC.

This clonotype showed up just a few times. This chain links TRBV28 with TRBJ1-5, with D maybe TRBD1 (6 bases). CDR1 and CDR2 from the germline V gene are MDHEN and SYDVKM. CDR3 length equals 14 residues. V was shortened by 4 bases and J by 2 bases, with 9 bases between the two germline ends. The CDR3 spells CASSYHRGNQPQHF. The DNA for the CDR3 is TGTGCCAGCAGTTACCACAGGGGCAATCAGCCCCAGCATTTT.

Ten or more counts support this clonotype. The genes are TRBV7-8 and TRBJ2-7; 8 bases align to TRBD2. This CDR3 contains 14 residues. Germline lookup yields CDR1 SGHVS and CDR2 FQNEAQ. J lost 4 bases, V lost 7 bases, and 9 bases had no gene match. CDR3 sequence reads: CASTGGVTTYEQYF. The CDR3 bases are TGTGCCAGCACGGGGGGGGTGACGACGTACGAGCAGTACTTC.

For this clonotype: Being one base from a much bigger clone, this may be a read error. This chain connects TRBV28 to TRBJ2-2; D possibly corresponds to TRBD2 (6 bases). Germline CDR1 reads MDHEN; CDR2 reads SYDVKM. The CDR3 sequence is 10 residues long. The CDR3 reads CGVGTGGLFF. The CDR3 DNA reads TGTGGTGTTGGCACCGGGGGGCTGTTTTTT.

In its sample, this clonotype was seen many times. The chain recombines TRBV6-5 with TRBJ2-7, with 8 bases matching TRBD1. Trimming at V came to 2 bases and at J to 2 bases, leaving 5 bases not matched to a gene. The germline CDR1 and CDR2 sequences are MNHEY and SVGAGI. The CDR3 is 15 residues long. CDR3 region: CASSYRQGTPYEQYF. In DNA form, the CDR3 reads TGTGCCAGCAGTTACCGACAGGGGACCCCCTACGAGCAGTACTTC.

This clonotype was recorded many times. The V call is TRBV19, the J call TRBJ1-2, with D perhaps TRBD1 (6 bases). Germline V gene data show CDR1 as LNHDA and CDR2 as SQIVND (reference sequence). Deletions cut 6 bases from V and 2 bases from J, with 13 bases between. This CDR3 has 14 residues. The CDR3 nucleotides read TGTGCCAGTAGCTTCGGGACAAGCAACTATGGCTACACCTTC. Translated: CASSFGTSNYGYTF.

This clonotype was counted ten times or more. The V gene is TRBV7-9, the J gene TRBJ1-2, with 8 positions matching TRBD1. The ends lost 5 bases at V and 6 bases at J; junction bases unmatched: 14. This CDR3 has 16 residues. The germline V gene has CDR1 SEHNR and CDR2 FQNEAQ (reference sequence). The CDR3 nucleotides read TGTGCCAGCAGCGAGGACAGGGTGATCGAGGGTGATGGCTACACCTTC. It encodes CASSEDRVIEGDGYTF.

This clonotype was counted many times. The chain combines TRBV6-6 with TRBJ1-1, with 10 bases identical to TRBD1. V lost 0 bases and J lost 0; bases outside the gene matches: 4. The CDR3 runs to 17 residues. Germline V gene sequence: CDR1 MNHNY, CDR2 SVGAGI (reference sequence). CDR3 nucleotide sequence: TGTGCCAGCAGTTACTCCCCCGGACAGGGGGTGAACACTGAAGCTTTCTTT. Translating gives CASSYSPGQGVNTEAFF.

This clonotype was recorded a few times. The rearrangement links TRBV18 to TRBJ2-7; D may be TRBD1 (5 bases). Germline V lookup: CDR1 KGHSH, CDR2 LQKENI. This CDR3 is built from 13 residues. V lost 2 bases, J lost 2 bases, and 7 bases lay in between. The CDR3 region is CASSPEDTYEQYF. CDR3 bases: TGTGCCAGCTCACCAGAGGACACCTACGAGCAGTACTTC.

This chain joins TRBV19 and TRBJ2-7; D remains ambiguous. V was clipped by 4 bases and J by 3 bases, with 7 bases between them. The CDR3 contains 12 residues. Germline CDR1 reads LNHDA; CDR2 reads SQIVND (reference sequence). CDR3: CASSNLNYEQYF. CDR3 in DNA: TGTGCCAGTAGTAACCTCAACTACGAGCAGTACTTC.

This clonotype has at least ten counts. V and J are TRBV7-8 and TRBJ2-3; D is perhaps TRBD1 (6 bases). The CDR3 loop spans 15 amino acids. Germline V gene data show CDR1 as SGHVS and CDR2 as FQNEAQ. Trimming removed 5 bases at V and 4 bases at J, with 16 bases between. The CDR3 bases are TGTGCCAGCAGCCTGCTGGCAGGGGCGGCAGATACGCAGTATTTT. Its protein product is CASSLLAGAADTQYF.

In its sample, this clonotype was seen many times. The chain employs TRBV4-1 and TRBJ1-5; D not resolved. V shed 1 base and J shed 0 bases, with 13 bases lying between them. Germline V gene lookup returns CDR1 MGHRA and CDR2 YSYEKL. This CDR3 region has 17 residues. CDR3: CASSQASTHYSNQPQHF. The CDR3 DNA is TGCGCCAGCAGCCAAGCTTCCACCCATTATAGCAATCAGCCCCAGCATTTT.

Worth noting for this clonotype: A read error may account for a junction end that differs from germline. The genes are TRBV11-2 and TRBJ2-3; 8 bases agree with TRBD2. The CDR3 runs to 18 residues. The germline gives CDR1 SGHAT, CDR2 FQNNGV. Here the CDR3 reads CASSRGGGGHYSTDSQYF. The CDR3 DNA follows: TGTGCCAGCTCCCGGGGGGGTGGGGGCCACTATAGCACAGATTCGCAGTATTTT.

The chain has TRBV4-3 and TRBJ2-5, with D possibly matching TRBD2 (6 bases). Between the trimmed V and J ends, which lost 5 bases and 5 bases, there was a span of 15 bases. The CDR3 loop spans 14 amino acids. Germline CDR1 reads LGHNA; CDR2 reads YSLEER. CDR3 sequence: CASSSDMAGETQYF. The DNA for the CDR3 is TGCGCCAGCAGCTCTGACATGGCGGGGGAGACCCAGTACTTC.

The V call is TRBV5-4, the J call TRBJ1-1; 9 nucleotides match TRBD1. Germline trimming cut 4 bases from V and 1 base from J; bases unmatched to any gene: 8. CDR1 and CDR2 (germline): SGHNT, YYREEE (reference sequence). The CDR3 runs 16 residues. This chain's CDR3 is CASSRTGEARNTEAFF. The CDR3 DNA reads TGTGCCAGCAGCCGGACAGGGGAGGCTCGGAACACTGAAGCTTTCTTT.

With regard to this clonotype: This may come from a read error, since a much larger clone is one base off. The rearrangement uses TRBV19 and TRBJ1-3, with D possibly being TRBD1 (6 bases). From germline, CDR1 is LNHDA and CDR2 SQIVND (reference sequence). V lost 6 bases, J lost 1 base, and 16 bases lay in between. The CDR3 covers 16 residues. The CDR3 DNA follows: TGTGCCAGTAGAAGCGACAGGAAGAATTCTGGAAACACCATATATTTT. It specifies CASRSDRKNSGNTIYF.

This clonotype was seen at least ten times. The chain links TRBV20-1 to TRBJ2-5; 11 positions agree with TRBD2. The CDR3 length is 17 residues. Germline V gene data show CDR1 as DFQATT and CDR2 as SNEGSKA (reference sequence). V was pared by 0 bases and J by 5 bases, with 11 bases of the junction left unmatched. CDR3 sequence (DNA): TGCAGTGCTAGAGATTTAGAGGGACTAGCGGATACGGAGACCCAGTACTTC. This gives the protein CSARDLEGLADTETQYF.

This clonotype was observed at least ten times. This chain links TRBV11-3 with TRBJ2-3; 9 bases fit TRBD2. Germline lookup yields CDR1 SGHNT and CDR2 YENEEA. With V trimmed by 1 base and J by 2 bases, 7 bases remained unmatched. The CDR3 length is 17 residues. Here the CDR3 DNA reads TGTGCCAGCAGCTTAGGGAAGAGCGGGAGGCACACAGATACGCAGTATTTT. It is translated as CASSLGKSGRHTDTQYF.

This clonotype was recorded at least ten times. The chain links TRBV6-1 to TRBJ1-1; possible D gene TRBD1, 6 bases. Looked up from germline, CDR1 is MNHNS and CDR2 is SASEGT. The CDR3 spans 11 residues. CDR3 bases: TGTACGACCGAGGGGGTGGCTGAAGCTTTCTTT. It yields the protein CTTEGVAEAFF.

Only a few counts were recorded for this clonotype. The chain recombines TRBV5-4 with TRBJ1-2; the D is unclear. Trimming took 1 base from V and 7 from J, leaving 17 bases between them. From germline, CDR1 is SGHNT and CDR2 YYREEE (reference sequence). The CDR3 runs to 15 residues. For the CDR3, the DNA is TGTGCCAGCAGCTTGCCTGCCCTAGCGAATGGTGGCTACACCTTC. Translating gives CASSLPALANGGYTF.

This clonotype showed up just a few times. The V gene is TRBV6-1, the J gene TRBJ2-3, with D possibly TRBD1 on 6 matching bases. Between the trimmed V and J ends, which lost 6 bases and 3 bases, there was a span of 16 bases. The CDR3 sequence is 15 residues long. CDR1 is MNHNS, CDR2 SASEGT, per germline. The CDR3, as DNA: TGTGCCAGCAGCCCACTTCACAGGGAAACAGATACGCAGTATTTT. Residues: CASSPLHRETDTQYF.